This note documents a single T cell receptor (beta chain) sequence. Its antigen is undetermined. The data were obtained in a study of cytomegalovirus exposure and HLA in healthy donors. The wider study: From donors who were HLA-typed, an early data release held 65 million to 85 million unique TCRs. Regarding the study as a whole: Reportedly, cytomegalovirus status was diagnosed with high sensitivity and specificity.

Primers included in the PCR were 60 Vbeta and 13 Jbeta primers. Assay used: immunoSEQ multiplex PCR; TCRdb lists only in-frame clones, some missing. The profile shows 150,000 or so clones, roughly 80% of them singletons. Germline values: CDR1 SGHRS, CDR2 YFSETQ. The V gene end was trimmed by 6 bases and the J gene end by 0 bases; junction bases not matched to a gene: 13. This CDR3 region has 20 residues. What was sequenced was PBMCs. The source is a man in his forties in good health and CMV-seropositive. V and J are TRBV5-1 and TRBJ2-1; 15 bases map to TRBD2. This CDR3 reads CASTGLAGGPSHFSYNEQFF. The CDR3 DNA is TGCGCCAGCACGGGACTAGCGGGAGGTCCTTCCCACTTCTCCTACAATGAGCAGTTCTTC.